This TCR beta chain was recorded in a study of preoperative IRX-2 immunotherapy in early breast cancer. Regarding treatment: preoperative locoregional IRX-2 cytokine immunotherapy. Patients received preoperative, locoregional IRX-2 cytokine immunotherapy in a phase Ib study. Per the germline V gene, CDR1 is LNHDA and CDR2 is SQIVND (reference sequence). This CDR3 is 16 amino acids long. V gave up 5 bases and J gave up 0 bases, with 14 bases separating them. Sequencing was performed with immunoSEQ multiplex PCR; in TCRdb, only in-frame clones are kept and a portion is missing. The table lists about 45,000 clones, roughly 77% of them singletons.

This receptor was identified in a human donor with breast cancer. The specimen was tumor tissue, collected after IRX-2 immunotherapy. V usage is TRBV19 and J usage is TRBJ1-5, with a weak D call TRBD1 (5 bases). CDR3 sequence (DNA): TGTGCCAGTAGTTGGGGGACCGGTGGTAGCAATCAGCCCCAGCATTTT. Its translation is CASSWGTGGSNQPQHF. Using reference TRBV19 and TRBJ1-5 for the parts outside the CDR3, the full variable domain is DGGITQSPKYLFRKEGQNVTLSCEQNLNHDAMYWYRQDPGQGLRLIYYSQIVNDFQKGDIAEGYSVSREKKESFPLTVTSAQKNPTAFYLCASSWGTGGSNQPQHFGDGTRLSIL.